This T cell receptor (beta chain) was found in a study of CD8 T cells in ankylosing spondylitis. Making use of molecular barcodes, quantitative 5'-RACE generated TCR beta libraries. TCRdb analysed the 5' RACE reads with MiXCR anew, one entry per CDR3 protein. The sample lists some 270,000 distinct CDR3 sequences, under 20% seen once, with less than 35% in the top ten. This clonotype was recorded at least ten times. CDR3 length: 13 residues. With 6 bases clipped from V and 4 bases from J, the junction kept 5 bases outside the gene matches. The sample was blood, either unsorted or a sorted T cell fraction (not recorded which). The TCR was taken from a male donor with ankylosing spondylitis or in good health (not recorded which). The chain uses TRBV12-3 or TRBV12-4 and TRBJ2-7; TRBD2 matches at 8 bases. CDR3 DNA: TGTGCCAGCAGACCGGGACTAGAGTACGAGCAGTACTTC. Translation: CASRPGLEYEQYF.